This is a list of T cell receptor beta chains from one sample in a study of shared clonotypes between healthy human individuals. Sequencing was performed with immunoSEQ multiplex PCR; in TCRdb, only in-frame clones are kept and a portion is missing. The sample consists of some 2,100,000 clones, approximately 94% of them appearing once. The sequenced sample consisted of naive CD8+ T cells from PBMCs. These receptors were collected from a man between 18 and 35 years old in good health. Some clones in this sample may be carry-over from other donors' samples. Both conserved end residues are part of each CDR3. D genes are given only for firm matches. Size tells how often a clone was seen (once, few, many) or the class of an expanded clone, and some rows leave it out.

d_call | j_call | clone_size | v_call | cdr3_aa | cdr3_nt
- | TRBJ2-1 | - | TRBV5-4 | CASSLVDRYNEQFF | TGTGCCAGCAGCTTGGTTGATCGGTACAATGAGCAGTTCTTC
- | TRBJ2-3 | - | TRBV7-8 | CASSLLLREKDTQYF | TGTGCCAGCAGCTTACTCTTACGGGAGAAAGATACGCAGTATTTT
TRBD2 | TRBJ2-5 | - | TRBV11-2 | CASSSGGWQAQETQYF | TGTGCCAGCAGCTCCGGGGGGTGGCAAGCTCAAGAGACCCAGTACTTC
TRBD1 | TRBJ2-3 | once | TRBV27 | CASRGTGGASDTQYF | TGTGCCAGCAGGGGGACAGGGGGCGCTTCAGATACGCAGTATTTT
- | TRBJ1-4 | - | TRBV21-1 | CASSKASAGLFF | TGTGCCAGCAGCAAAGCGTCCGCCGGACTGTTTTTT
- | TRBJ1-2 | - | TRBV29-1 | CSVEDGYGYTF | TGCAGCGTTGAAGATGGCTATGGCTACACCTTC
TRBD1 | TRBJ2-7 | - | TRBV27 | CASSLGDRGLSEQYF | TGTGCCAGCAGTTTAGGGGACAGGGGGCTGAGCGAGCAGTACTTC
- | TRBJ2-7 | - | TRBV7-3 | CASSLGLGYEQYF | TGTGCCAGCAGCTTGGGCTTGGGTTACGAGCAGTACTTC
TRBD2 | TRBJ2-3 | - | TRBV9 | CASSASGRAFGDTQYF | TGTGCCAGCAGCGCTAGCGGGAGGGCCTTTGGAGATACGCAGTATTTT
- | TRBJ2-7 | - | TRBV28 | CASSEDPRSDSGQYF | TGTGCCAGCAGCGAAGATCCTCGGTCGGATTCGGGGCAGTACTTC
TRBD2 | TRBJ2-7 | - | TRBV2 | CASKGPRGRAYEQYF | TGTGCCAGCAAAGGTCCCCGCGGGAGGGCCTACGAGCAGTACTTC
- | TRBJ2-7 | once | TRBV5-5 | CASSGFRQRLEQYF | TGTGCCAGCAGCGGTTTCCGACAGCGGTTAGAGCAGTACTTC
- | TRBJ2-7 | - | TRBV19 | CASSIQGPFEQYF | TGTGCCAGTAGTATCCAAGGGCCTTTCGAGCAGTACTTC
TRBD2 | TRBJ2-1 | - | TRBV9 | CASSPRESGRSDEQFF | TGTGCCAGCAGCCCCCGTGAGAGCGGGAGATCTGATGAGCAGTTCTTC
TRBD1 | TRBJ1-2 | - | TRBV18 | CASSPNLLDREMDGYTF | TGTGCCAGCTCACCCAATTTGTTAGACAGGGAGATGGATGGCTACACCTTC
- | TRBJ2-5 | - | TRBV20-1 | CSAPLGTQYF | TGCAGTGCCCCTCTTGGGACCCAGTACTTC
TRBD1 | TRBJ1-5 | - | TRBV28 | CASRRRDRGNWGQPQHF | TGTGCCAGCAGGAGGCGGGACAGGGGGAATTGGGGTCAGCCCCAGCATTTT
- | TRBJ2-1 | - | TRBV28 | CASSFSTNSYNEQFF | TGTGCCAGCAGTTTCTCGACGAACTCCTACAATGAGCAGTTCTTC
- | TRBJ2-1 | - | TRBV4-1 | CASSQRKSIGEQFF | TGCGCCAGCAGCCAAAGGAAGAGTATCGGTGAGCAGTTCTTC
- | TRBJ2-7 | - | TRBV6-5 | CASSYARGSYEQYF | TGTGCCAGCAGTTACGCGAGGGGCTCCTACGAGCAGTACTTC
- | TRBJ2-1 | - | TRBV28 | CASEPAGNEQFF | TGTGCCAGTGAGCCAGCAGGGAATGAGCAGTTCTTC
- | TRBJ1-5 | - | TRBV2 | CASSDPGAVFKPQHF | TGTGCCAGCAGTGACCCAGGGGCGGTCTTTAAGCCCCAGCATTTT
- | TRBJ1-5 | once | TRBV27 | CASSLRDQAFDLQHF | TGTGCCAGCAGCCTCAGGGACCAGGCATTCGATCTCCAGCATTTT
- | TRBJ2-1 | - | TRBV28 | CASSRPNPGTRNEQFF | TGTGCCAGCAGTCGTCCAAATCCCGGGACCCGCAATGAGCAGTTCTTC
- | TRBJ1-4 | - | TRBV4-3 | CASSQAGRGRSNEKLFF | TGCGCCAGCAGCCAAGCAGGCAGGGGACGGTCTAATGAAAAACTGTTTTTT
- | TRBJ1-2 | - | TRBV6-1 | CASSLRQETNYGYTF | TGTGCCAGCAGTCTCCGACAGGAGACTAACTATGGCTACACCTTC
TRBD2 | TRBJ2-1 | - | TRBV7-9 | CASSPTTRLAGYNEQFF | TGTGCCAGCAGCCCCACGACCAGACTAGCGGGTTACAATGAGCAGTTCTTC
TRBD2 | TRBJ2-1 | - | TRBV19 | CASSIWGGRGEQFF | TGTGCCAGTAGTATTTGGGGCGGGAGGGGCGAGCAGTTCTTC
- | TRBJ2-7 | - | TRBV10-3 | CAISGPRSETYEQYF | TGTGCCATCAGTGGGCCACGCAGCGAGACGTACGAGCAGTACTTC
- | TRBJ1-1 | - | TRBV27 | CASSLSMGVGNTEAFF | TGTGCCAGCAGTTTATCGATGGGGGTCGGGAACACTGAAGCTTTCTTT
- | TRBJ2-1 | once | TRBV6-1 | CASRAVGLYNEQFF | TGTGCCAGCAGGGCCGTGGGACTCTACAATGAGCAGTTCTTC
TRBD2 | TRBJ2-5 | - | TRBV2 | CASGMGRRGLAEETQYF | TGTGCCAGCGGTATGGGTAGGCGGGGACTAGCGGAAGAGACCCAGTACTTC
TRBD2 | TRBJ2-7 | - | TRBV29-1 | CSVLAGPYEQYF | TGCAGCGTTCTAGCGGGACCCTACGAGCAGTACTTC
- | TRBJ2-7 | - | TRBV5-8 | CASSFQGGAYEQYF | TGTGCCAGCAGCTTTCAGGGGGGCGCCTACGAGCAGTACTTC
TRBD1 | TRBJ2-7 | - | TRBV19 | CASSRDRSYEQYF | TGTGCCAGTAGTAGGGACAGATCCTACGAGCAGTACTTC
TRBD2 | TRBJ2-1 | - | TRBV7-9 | CASSLVGGRGPYNEQFF | TGTGCCAGCAGCTTAGTTGGCGGGAGGGGCCCCTACAATGAGCAGTTCTTC
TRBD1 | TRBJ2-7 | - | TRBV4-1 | CASSPSGTGAHEQYF | TGCGCCAGCAGCCCCTCCGGGACAGGAGCCCACGAGCAGTACTTC
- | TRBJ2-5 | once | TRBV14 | CASSSPGYQETQYF | TGTGCCAGCAGTTCGCCGGGGTACCAAGAGACCCAGTACTTC